The present entry profiles one T cell receptor beta chain with its context. The sample comes from a study of Tregs in tolerant kidney transplant recipients. Repertoires were generated with immunoSEQ multiplex PCR, while TCRdb's copy carries only in-frame clones and drops some. The table records some 250,000 clones, about 80% of them present only once. The material sequenced was CD4+ T cells from blood. The source is a human donor in good health.

The CDR3: CASGTSGVNEQFF. CDR3 nucleotides: TGTGCCAGCGGGACTAGCGGGGTCAATGAGCAGTTCTTC. The chain uses TRBV2 and TRBJ2-1; 13 bases agree with TRBD2. J lost 6 bases, V lost 8 bases, and 1 base had no gene match. This CDR3 is 13 amino acids long. The germline CDR1 and CDR2 sequences are SNHLY and FYNNEI.